A selection of T cell receptor beta chains follows, all from one sample in a study of CD8 T cells in Susac syndrome. TCRdb called the immunoSEQ multiplex PCR reads again in MiXCR, with one record for every CDR3 protein. The sample yields 77,000 or so distinct CDR3 sequences, roughly 91% seen once. The specimen was CD4+ T cells from PBMCs. The source is a human donor with Susac syndrome. Each CDR3 is given with its conserved first and last residue. The D gene is left open where the match is weak. Clone size appears in some rows only: once, few, many, or a class for an expanded clone.

cdr3_aa cdr3_nt v_call clone_size d_call j_call
CAISERTGTRFNSPLHF TGTGCCATCAGCGAAAGAACCGGGACACGCTTTAATTCACCCCTCCACTTT TRBV10-3 once - TRBJ1-6
CASSSGAGRIQPQHF TGTGCCAGCAGTTCGGGGGCAGGGAGAATCCAGCCCCAGCATTTT TRBV6-2/TRBV6-3 - - TRBJ1-5
CASSKGSPTSGNESEQFF TGTGCCAGCAGCAAAGGCTCCCCGACTAGCGGGAATGAGAGTGAGCAGTTCTTC TRBV21-1 - - TRBJ2-1
CSGVPGTGGYNEQFF TGCAGCGGGGTACCCGGGACAGGGGGGTACAATGAGCAGTTCTTC TRBV29-1 - TRBD1 TRBJ2-1
CASSQDLSIVGNQPQHF TGTGCCAGCAGCCAAGATCTATCGATCGTCGGCAATCAGCCCCAGCATTTT TRBV4-2 - - TRBJ1-5
CSARQGDYGYTF TGCAGTGCTAGACAGGGGGACTATGGCTACACCTTC TRBV20-1 - TRBD1 TRBJ1-2
CASSLLEGRRVMKEQFF TGTGCCAGCAGCTTGCTTGAGGGGCGTCGAGTAATGAAGGAGCAGTTCTTC TRBV5-6 - - TRBJ2-1
CASSPLWGSANTIYF TGTGCCAGCAGTCCCTTATGGGGGTCCGCAAACACCATATATTTT TRBV12-3/TRBV12-4 - - TRBJ1-3
CASSVQGGILYSPLHF TGTGCCAGCAGTGTACAGGGGGGCATCCTTTATTCACCCCTCCACTTT TRBV6-1 - TRBD1 TRBJ1-6
CASSIGLAGGEQYF TGTGCCAGCAGCATTGGACTAGCGGGAGGCGAGCAGTACTTC TRBV7-2 - TRBD2 TRBJ2-7
CASSTDNRGKVNTEAFF TGTGCCAGCAGTACCGATAACAGGGGAAAAGTGAACACTGAAGCTTTCTTT TRBV12-3/TRBV12-4 - TRBD1 TRBJ1-1
CASSFIGTDTQYF TGTGCCAGCAGCTTTATAGGCACAGATACGCAGTATTTT TRBV7-2 few - TRBJ2-3